The clone carrying this T cell receptor beta chain was counted ten times or more. What it recognizes is unknown. These data are taken from a study of glioma-infiltrating T cells. Whole-study results and caveats: Gliomas, especially low-grade, showed above-expected tissue-blood divergence; non-neoplastic patients showed below.

V lost 5 bases to trimming and J lost 4 bases; unmatched junction nucleotides: 7. Germline V gene sequence: CDR1 DFQATT, CDR2 SNEGSKA (reference sequence). CDR3 size: 14 residues. Using RNA template, CDR3s of TCR alpha and beta were amplified with iRepertoire arm-PCR. TCRdb independently ran MiXCR on the multiplex PCR reads; one entry per CDR3 protein. The sample includes about 180,000 distinct CDR3 sequences, approximately 40% of them seen just once. Sequencing was carried out using glioma tissue, nonneoplastic brain tissue, or PBMCs (not recorded which). The rearrangement joins TRBV20-1 to TRBJ1-5; 8 nucleotides match TRBD1. This clonotype was obtained from a human donor with low-grade glioma or glioblastoma, undergoing nonglioma brain surgery, or in good health (not recorded which). CDR3 sequence: CSARVRGPNQPQHF. The CDR3 DNA reads as TGCAGTGCTCGGGTCAGGGGGCCAAATCAGCCCCAGCATTTT.